This TCR beta chain was sequenced in a study of cytomegalovirus exposure and HLA in healthy donors. Study in general: Later, an analysis reported that the 120 or so validation repertoires had used the same platform as the roughly 680 first-cohort repertoires.

This CDR3 has 14 amino acids. Germline V lookup: CDR1 SEHNR, CDR2 FQNEAQ (reference sequence). Losses at the gene ends were 4 bases for V and 5 bases for J; bases not matched to a gene: 2. TCRdb's table, derived via immunoSEQ multiplex PCR, lists solely in-frame clones and lacks some. The sample holds about 65,000 clones, 85% to 95% seen once. The specimen sequenced was PBMCs. The chain joins TRBV7-9 to TRBJ1-4, with 9 bases aligning to TRBD1. This receptor was obtained from a man aged 18 to 29 in good health and CMV-seropositive. The CDR3 sequence is CASSSGTGNEKLFF. For the CDR3, the DNA is TGTGCCAGCAGCTCCGGGACAGGGAATGAAAAACTGTTTTTT. The variable domain in full, with the rest retrieved from reference TRBV7-9 and TRBJ1-4, is DTGVSQNPRHKITKRGQNVTFRCDPISEHNRLYWYRQTLGQGPEFLTYFQNEAQLEKSRLLSDRFSAERPKGSFSTLEIQRTEQGDSAMYLCASSSGTGNEKLFFGSGTQLSVL.